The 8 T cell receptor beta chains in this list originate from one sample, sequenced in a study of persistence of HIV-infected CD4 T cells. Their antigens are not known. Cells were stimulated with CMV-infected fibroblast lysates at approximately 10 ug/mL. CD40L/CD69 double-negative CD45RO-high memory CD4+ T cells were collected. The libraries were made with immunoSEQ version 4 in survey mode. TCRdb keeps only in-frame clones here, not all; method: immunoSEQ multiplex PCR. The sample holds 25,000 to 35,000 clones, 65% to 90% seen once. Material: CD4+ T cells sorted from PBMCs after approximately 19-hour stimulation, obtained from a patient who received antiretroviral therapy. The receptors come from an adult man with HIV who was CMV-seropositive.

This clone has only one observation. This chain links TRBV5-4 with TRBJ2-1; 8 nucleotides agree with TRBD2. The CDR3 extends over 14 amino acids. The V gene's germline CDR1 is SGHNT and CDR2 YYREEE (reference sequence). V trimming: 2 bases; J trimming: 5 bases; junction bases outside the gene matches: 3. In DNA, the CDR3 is TGTGCCAGCAGCTTAAAGCGGGGGCACAATGAGCAGTTCTTC. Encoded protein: CASSLKRGHNEQFF.

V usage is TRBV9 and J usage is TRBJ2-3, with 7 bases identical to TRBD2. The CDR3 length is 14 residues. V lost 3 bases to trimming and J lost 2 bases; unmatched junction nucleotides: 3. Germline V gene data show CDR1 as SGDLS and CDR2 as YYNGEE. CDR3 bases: TGTGCCAGCAGCGCCCGGGGGGACACAGATACGCAGTATTTT. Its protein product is CASSARGDTDTQYF.

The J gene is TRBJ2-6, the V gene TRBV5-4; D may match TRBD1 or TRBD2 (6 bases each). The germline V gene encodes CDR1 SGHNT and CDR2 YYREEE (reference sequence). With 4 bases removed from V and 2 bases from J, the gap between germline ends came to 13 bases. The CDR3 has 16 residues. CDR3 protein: CASSPRGGTGANVLTF. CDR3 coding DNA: TGTGCCAGCAGCCCCCGAGGGGGGACTGGGGCCAACGTCCTGACTTTC.

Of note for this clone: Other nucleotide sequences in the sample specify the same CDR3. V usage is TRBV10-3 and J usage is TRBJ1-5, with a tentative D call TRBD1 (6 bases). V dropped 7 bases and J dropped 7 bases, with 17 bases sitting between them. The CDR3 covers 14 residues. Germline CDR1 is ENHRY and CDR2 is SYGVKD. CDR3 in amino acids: CAINQAGGGQPQHF. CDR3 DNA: TGTGCCATCAATCAGGCCGGGGGGGGCCAGCCCCAGCATTTT.

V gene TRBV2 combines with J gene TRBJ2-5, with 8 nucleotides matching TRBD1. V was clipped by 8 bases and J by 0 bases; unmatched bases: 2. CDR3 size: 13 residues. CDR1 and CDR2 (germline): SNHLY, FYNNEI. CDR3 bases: TGTGCCAGCTACAGGGGGTACCAAGAGACCCAGTACTTC. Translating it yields CASYRGYQETQYF.

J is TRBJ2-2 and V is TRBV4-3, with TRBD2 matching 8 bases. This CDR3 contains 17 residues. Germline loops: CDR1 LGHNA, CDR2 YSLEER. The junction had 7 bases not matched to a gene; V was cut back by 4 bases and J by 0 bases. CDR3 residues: CASSPRFGGANTGELFF. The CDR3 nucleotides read TGCGCCAGCAGCCCCCGTTTCGGGGGGGCGAACACCGGGGAGCTGTTTTTT.

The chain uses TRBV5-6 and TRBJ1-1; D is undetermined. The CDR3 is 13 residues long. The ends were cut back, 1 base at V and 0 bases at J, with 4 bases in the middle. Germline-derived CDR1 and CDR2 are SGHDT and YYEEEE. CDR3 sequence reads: CASSLTVNTEAFF. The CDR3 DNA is TGTGCCAGCAGCTTGACAGTGAACACTGAAGCTTTCTTT.

The CDR3 loop reads CASSPGTTFSYNEQFF. DNA of the CDR3: TGTGCCAGCAGCCCAGGGACGACTTTCTCCTACAATGAGCAGTTCTTC. The chain combines TRBV5-4 with TRBJ2-1, with D perhaps being TRBD1 or TRBD2 (5 bases each). Trimming removed 4 bases at V and 0 bases at J, with 14 bases between. The CDR3 loop spans 16 amino acids. Germline CDR1 reads SGHNT; CDR2 reads YYREEE (reference sequence).